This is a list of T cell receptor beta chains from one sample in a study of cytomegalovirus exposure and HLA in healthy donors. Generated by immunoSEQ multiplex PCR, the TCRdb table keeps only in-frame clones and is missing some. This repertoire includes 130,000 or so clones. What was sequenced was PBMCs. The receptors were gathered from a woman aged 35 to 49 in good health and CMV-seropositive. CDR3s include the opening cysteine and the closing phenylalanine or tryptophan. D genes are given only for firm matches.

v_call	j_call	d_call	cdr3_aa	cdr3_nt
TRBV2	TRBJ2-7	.	CASAQVREQYF	TGTGCCAGCGCGCAAGTCAGGGAGCAGTACTTC
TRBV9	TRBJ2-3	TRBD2	CASSGDSGRALDTQYF	TGTGCCAGCAGCGGAGATAGCGGGAGGGCCTTAGATACGCAGTATTTT
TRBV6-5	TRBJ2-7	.	CASSYRREAYEQYF	TGTGCCAGCAGTTACCGCAGGGAAGCCTACGAGCAGTACTTC
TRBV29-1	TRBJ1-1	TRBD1	CSVVGGSWDREAFF	TGCAGCGTTGTGGGGGGGAGTTGGGACAGGGAAGCTTTCTTT
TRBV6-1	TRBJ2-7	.	CASTISLSRSHEQYF	TGTGCCAGCACCATCTCCCTCTCTAGGTCCCACGAGCAGTACTTC
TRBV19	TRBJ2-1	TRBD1	CASSWTGSSNEQFF	TGTGCCAGTAGTTGGACAGGGTCGAGCAATGAGCAGTTCTTC
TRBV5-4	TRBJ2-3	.	CASSPELPSVADTQYF	TGTGCCAGCAGCCCCGAACTCCCTAGCGTCGCAGATACGCAGTATTTT
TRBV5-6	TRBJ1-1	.	CASSLALNTEAFF	TGTGCCAGCAGCTTGGCTTTGAACACTGAAGCTTTCTTT
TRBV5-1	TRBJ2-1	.	CASNHDSYNEQFF	TGCGCCAGCAACCACGACTCCTACAATGAGCAGTTCTTC
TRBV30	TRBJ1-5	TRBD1	CAWSGGGSSNQPQHF	TGTGCCTGGAGCGGAGGGGGCTCTAGCAATCAGCCCCAGCATTTT
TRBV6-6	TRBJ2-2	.	CASRDQGSPLPGELFF	TGTGCCAGCAGGGATCAGGGCAGCCCCCTTCCCGGGGAGCTGTTTTTT
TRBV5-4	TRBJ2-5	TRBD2	CASRLTSGRGVETQYF	TGTGCCAGCAGATTGACTAGCGGGAGGGGGGTAGAGACCCAGTACTTC
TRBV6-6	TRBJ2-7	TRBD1	CASSYSIMDRGQQYF	TGTGCCAGCAGTTACTCGATTATGGACAGGGGACAGCAGTACTTC
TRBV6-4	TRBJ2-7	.	CASTLTAAYEQYF	TGTGCCAGCACCCTGACAGCAGCCTACGAGCAGTACTTC
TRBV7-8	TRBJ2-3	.	CASSASNHLTDTQYF	TGTGCCAGCAGCGCTAGTAACCACCTCACAGATACGCAGTATTTT
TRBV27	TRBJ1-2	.	CASSPLQGLNGYTF	TGTGCCAGCAGTCCGCTTCAGGGCCTAAATGGCTACACCTTC
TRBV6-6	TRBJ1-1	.	CASNQGHTEAFF	TGTGCCAGCAACCAGGGTCACACTGAAGCTTTCTTT
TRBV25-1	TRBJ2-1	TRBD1	CASSVPGGNEQFF	TGTGCCAGCAGTGTCCCAGGGGGCAATGAGCAGTTCTTC
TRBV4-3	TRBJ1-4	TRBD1	CASSHYRGPGEKLFF	TGCGCCAGCAGCCACTACAGGGGGCCCGGTGAAAAACTGTTTTTT
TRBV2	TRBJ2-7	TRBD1	CASSGGQGVSYEQYF	TGTGCCAGCAGTGGGGGACAGGGAGTTTCTTACGAGCAGTACTTC
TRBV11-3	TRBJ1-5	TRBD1	CASRGTGAINQPQHF	TGTGCCAGCAGGGGGACAGGGGCGATCAATCAGCCCCAGCATTTT
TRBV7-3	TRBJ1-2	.	CASSLSHSSAYGYTF	TGTGCCAGCAGCTTAAGTCATAGCTCTGCCTATGGCTACACCTTC
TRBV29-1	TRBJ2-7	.	CSAILTGSWYEQYF	TGCAGCGCCATTCTGACAGGTTCCTGGTACGAGCAGTACTTC
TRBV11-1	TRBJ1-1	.	CASSKDRLHTEAFF	TGTGCCAGCAGCAAGGACAGATTGCACACTGAAGCTTTCTTT
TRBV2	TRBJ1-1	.	CASSVLGGGTEAFF	TGTGCCAGCAGTGTCTTAGGGGGGGGCACTGAAGCTTTCTTT
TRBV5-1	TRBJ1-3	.	CASSLEVGPSGNTIYF	TGCGCCAGCAGCTTGGAAGTCGGTCCGTCTGGAAACACCATATATTTT
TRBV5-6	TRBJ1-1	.	CASSPGQNTEAFF	TGCGCCAGCAGCCCGGGACAGAACACTGAAGCTTTCTTT
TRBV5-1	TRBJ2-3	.	CASSTKIGRVTDTQYF	TGCGCCAGCAGCACGAAAATCGGGCGGGTCACAGATACGCAGTATTTT
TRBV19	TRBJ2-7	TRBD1	CASSTDRGRENEQYF	TGTGCCAGTAGTACGGACAGGGGGCGCGAAAACGAGCAGTACTTC
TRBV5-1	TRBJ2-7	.	CASSLYGMVREQYF	TGCGCCAGCAGCTTGTACGGGATGGTTCGCGAGCAGTACTTC
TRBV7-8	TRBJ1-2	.	CASSLFGVTGGYTF	TGTGCCAGCAGCTTATTTGGGGTCACAGGCGGCTACACCTTC
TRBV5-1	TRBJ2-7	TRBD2	CASSTLAGGAYEQYF	TGCGCCAGCTCGACCCTAGCGGGAGGAGCCTACGAGCAGTACTTC
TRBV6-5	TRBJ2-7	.	CASSKRGVRDEQYF	TGTGCCAGCAGTAAACGCGGCGTTCGGGACGAGCAGTACTTC
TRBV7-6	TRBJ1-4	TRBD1	CASSPRTGEKLFF	TGTGCCAGCAGCCCAAGGACAGGTGAAAAACTGTTTTTT
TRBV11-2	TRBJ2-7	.	CASSSGQEQYF	TGTGCCAGCAGCTCCGGACAGGAGCAGTACTTC
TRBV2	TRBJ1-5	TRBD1	CASSENTGGYQPQHF	TGTGCCAGCAGTGAAAACACAGGGGGCTATCAGCCCCAGCATTTT
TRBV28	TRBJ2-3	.	CASSFSSTDTQYF	TGTGCCAGCAGTTTCAGTAGCACAGATACGCAGTATTTT
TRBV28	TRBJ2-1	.	CASSTRGGWAYNEQFF	TGTGCCAGCAGCACTAGGGGGGGCTGGGCCTACAATGAGCAGTTCTTC
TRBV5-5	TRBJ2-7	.	CASSLQVTVHEQYF	TGTGCCAGCAGCTTACAGGTGACGGTCCACGAGCAGTACTTC
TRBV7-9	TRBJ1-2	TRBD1	CASSRLLDRTIDAGYTF	TGTGCCAGCAGCCGACTACTGGACAGGACTATCGATGCTGGCTACACCTTC
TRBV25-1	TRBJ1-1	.	CASSDNTGRNTEAFF	TGTGCCAGCAGTGATAATACAGGGCGGAACACTGAAGCTTTCTTT
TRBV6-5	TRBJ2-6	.	CASSYWGHSGANVLTF	TGTGCCAGCAGTTACTGGGGGCATTCTGGGGCCAACGTCCTGACTTTC
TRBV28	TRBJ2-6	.	CASRESSGANVLTF	TGTGCCAGCAGAGAGAGCTCTGGGGCCAACGTCCTGACTTTC
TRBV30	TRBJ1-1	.	CAWRRDTEAFF	TGTGCCTGGAGGCGGGACACTGAAGCTTTCTTT
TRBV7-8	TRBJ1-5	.	CASSPARLRARAQPQHF	TGTGCCAGCAGCCCGGCCCGGCTCAGGGCGCGTGCTCAGCCCCAGCATTTT
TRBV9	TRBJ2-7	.	CASSARLGTYEQYF	TGTGCCAGCAGCGCCAGACTCGGTACCTACGAGCAGTACTTC
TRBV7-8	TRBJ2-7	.	CASSLVQGSSYEQYF	TGTGCCAGCAGCTTAGTTCAGGGGAGCTCCTACGAGCAGTACTTC
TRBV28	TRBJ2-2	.	CASSSRTGELFF	TGTGCCAGCAGTTCCCGCACCGGGGAGCTGTTTTTT
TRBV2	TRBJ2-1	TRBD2	CASSEGSGRQFF	TGTGCCAGCAGTGAAGGTAGCGGGAGGCAGTTCTTC
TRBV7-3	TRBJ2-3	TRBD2	CASSLVAGGPDTQYF	TGTGCCAGCAGCTTAGTAGCGGGAGGGCCGGATACGCAGTATTTT
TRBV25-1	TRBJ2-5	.	CASSEGGLQETQYF	TGTGCCAGCTCCGAAGGGGGTCTCCAAGAGACCCAGTACTTC
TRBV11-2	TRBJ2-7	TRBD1	CASSSDWTGGYEQYF	TGTGCCAGCAGCTCGGACTGGACAGGAGGCTACGAGCAGTACTTC
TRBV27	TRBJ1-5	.	CASRDRLNQPQHF	TGTGCCAGCAGAGACAGGCTGAATCAGCCCCAGCATTTT
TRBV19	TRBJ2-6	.	CASKEGPLWGGFDVLTF	TGTGCCAGTAAAGAGGGCCCACTGTGGGGGGGCTTCGACGTCCTGACTTTC
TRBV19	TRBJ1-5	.	CASSIQGLGNQPQHF	TGTGCCAGTAGTATCCAGGGGCTCGGCAATCAGCCCCAGCATTTT
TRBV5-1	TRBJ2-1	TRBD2	CASSSDSGTRGEQFF	TGCGCCAGCAGCTCCGACTCCGGGACTAGAGGGGAGCAGTTCTTC
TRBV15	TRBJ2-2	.	CATSRVGVNTGELFF	TGTGCCACCAGCAGAGTCGGGGTCAACACCGGGGAGCTGTTTTTT